This T cell receptor beta chain was sequenced in a study of breast tumors, draining lymph nodes, adjacent tissues. Samples came from axillary lymph nodes draining the breast cancer. MiXCR was run by TCRdb on the multiplex PCR reads, yielding one entry per CDR3 protein. The sample gives approximately 150,000 distinct CDR3 sequences, roughly 35% of which show up once; 3% to 4.5% is in the top ten. Germline CDR1 reads SQVTM; CDR2 reads ANQGSEA. The CDR3 has 13 amino acids. The ends lost 1 base at V and 3 bases at J; junction bases unmatched: 0. The sequencing sample was made of axillary lymph node tissue. The clonotype was recovered from a female donor with breast cancer. Some clones in this sample may be carry-over from other donors' samples. The V and J genes are TRBV29-1 and TRBJ2-3; 8 positions agree with TRBD1. CDR3: CSVEGTGTDTQYF. The CDR3 DNA reads TGCAGCGTTGAAGGGACAGGGACAGATACGCAGTATTTT.